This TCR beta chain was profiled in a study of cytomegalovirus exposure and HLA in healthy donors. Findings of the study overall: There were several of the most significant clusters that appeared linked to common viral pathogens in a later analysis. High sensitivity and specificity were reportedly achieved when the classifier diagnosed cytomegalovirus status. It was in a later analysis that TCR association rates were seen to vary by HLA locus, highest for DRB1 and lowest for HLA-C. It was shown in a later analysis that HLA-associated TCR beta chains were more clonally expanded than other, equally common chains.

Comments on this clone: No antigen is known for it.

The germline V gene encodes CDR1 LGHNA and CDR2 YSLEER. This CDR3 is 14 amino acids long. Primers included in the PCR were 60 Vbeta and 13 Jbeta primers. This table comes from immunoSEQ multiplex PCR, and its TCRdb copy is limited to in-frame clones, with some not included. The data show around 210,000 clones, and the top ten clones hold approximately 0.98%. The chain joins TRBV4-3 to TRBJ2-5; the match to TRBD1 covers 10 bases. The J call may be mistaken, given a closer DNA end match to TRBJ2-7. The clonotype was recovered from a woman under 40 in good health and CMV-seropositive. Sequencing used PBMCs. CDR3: CASSQDRGTYEQYF. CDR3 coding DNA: TGCGCCAGCAGCCAGGACAGGGGGACCTACGAGCAGTACTTC.